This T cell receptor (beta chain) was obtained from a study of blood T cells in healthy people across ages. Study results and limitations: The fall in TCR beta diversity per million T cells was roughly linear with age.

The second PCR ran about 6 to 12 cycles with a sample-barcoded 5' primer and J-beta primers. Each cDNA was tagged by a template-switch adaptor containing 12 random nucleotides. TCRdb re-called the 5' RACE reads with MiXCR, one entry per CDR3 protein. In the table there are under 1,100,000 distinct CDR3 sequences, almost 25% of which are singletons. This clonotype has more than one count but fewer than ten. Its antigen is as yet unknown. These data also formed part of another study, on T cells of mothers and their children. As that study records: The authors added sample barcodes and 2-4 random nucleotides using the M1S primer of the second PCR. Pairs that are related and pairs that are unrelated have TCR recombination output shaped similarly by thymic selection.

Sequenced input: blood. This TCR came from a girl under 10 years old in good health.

The CDR3, as DNA: TGCAGCGTTCAGGGGGTCCTGTCCACTGAAGCTTTCTTT. Translation: CSVQGVLSTEAFF. This rearrangement joins TRBV29-1 to TRBJ1-1; 7 nucleotides agree with TRBD1. CDR1 is SQVTM and CDR2 is ANQGSEA in the germline V gene. After removal of 5 bases from V and 4 bases from J, the junction contained 7 bases not matched to a gene. The CDR3 length is 13 residues.